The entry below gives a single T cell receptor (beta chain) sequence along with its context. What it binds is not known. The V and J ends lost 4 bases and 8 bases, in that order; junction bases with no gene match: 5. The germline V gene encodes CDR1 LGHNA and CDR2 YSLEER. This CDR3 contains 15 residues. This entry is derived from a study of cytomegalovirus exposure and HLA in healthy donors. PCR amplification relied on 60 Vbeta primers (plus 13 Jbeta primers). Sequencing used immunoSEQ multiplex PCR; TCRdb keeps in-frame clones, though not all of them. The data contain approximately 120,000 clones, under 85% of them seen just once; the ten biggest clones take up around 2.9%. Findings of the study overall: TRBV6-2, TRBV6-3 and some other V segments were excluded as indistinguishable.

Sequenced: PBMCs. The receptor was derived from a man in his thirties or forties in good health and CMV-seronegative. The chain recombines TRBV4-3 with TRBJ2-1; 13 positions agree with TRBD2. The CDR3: CASSLGLAGVDEQFF. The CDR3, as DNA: TGCGCCAGCAGCCTAGGACTAGCGGGAGTCGATGAGCAGTTCTTC.